This T cell receptor (beta chain) was documented in a study of regulatory T cells in long-lasting Graves disease. Germline CDR1 reads SGHTA; CDR2 reads FQGTGA. This CDR3 is 14 amino acids long. V was shortened by 2 bases and J by 3 bases, with 10 bases between the two germline ends. This clonotype has just a few counts. Time point specified: newly diagnosed GD, antithyroid drugs for less than 3 months. PBMC-extracted RNA yielded the TCR library. TCR beta libraries were built with iRepertoire HTBI primers and Arm-PCR of CDR3 regions. A single record per CDR3 protein comes from TCRdb applying MiXCR to the multiplex PCR reads. The data show around 400,000 distinct CDR3 sequences, with roughly a sixth seen just once and 22% held by the top ten.

This sample comprised peripheral blood mononuclear cells (PBMCs), obtained at new diagnosis, from a patient treated with antithyroid drugs. The receptor comes from a female donor with Graves disease. The chain links TRBV7-3 to TRBJ1-1; no clear D gene. The CDR3 region has the DNA TGTGCCAGCAGCTTATTTGAGGGTCACACTGAAGCTTTCTTT. Translating it yields CASSLFEGHTEAFF.